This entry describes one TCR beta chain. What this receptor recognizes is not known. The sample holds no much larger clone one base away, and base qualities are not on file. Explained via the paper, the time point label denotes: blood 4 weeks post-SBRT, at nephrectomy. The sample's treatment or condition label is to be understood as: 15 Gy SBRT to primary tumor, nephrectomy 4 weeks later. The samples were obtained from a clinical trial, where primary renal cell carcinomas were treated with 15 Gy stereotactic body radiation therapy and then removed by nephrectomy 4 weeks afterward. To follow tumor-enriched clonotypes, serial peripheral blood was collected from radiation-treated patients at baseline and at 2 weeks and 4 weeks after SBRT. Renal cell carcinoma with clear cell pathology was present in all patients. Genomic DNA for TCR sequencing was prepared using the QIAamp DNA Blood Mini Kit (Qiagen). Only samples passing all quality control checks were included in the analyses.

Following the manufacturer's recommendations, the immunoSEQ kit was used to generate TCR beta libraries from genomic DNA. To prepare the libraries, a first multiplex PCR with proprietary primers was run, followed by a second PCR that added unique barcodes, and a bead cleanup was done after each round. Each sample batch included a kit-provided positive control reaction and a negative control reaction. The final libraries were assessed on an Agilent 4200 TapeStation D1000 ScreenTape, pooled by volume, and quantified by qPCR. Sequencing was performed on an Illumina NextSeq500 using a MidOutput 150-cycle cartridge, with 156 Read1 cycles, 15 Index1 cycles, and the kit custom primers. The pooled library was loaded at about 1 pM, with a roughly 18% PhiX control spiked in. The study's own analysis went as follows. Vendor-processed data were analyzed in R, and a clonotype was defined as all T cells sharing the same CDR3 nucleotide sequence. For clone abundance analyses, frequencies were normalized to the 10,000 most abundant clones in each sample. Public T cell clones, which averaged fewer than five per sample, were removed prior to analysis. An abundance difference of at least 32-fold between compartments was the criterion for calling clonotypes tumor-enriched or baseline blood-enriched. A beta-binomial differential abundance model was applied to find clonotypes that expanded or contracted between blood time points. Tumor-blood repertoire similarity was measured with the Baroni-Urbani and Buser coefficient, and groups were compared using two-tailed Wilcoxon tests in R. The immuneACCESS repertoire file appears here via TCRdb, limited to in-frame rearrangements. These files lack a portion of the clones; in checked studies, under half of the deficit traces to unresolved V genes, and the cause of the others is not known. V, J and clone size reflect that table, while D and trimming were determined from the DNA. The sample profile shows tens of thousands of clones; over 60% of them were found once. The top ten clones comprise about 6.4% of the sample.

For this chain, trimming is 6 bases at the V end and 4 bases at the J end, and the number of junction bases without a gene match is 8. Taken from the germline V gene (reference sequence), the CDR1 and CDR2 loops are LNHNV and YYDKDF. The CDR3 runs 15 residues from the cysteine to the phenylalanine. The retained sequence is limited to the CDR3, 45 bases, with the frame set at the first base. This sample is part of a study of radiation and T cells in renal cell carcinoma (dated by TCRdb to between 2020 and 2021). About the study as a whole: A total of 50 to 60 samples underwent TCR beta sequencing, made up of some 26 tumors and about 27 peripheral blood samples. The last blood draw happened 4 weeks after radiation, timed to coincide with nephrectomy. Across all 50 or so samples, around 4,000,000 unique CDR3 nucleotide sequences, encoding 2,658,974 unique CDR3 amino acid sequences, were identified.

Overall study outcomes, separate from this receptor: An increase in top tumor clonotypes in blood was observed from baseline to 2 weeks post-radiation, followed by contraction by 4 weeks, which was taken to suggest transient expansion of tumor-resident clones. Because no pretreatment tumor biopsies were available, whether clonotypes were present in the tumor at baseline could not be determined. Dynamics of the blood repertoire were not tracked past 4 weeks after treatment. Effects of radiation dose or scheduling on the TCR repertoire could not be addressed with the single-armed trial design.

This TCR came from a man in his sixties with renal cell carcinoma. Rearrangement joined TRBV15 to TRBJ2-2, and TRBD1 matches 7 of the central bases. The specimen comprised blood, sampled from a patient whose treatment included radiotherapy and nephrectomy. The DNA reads TGTGCCACCAGGATGGGACAGCCTGGCACCGGGGAGCTGTTTTTT. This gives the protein CATRMGQPGTGELFF.